This T cell receptor beta chain appears in the sequencing data of a study of shared clonotypes between healthy human individuals. A remark on this clone: Its target is unknown.

Study-level findings and limits: Donor scarcity curtailed the genetic and exposure-history diversity represented herein.

Assay used: immunoSEQ multiplex PCR; TCRdb lists only in-frame clones, some missing. Counted here are over a million clones, about four fifths occurring once; the ten biggest clones make up approximately 0.5%. Sequenced material: memory CD4+ T cells from PBMCs. Subset given: CD45RA-negative fraction. This clonotype was obtained from a man aged 18-30 years in good health. Some clones in this sample may be carry-over from other donors' samples.

The CDR3 loop reads CASRLTPSGSLETQYF. The CDR3 DNA is TGCGCCAGCAGACTAACGCCTAGCGGGAGTTTGGAGACCCAGTACTTC. This chain links TRBV5-1 with TRBJ2-5, with 10 bases lining up with TRBD2. J lost 5 bases, V lost 5 bases, and 12 bases had no gene match. The CDR3 spans 16 residues. From germline, CDR1 is SGHRS and CDR2 YFSETQ.